The 10 T cell receptor beta chains in this list originate from one sample, sequenced in a study of CD8 T cells in ankylosing spondylitis. TCRdb re-called the 5' RACE reads with MiXCR, one entry per CDR3 protein. The sample lists about 30,000 distinct CDR3 sequences, 5.3% occurring once. Material: blood, either unsorted or a sorted T cell fraction (not recorded which). Receptors originate from a female donor with ankylosing spondylitis or in good health (not recorded which).

This clonotype was detected many times. The gene calls are TRBV9 and TRBJ2-7, with no clear D. The CDR3 sequence is 12 residues long. CDR1 SGDLS and CDR2 YYNGEE come from the germline V gene. Trimming shortened V by 0 bases and J by 6 bases, and 7 bases separated the two germline ends. This CDR3 is CASSVDEREQYF. The CDR3 DNA follows: TGTGCCAGCAGCGTAGATGAGCGCGAGCAGTACTTC.

This clonotype occurred many times. V usage is TRBV9 and J usage is TRBJ1-5; D is possibly TRBD1 (6 bases). Between the trimmed V and J ends, which lost 2 bases and 7 bases, there was a span of 10 bases. The CDR3 length is 13 residues. Germline V gives CDR1 SGDLS, CDR2 YYNGEE. The CDR3 reads CASSVGAGQPQHF. The CDR3 DNA follows: TGTGCCAGCAGCGTGGGGGCCGGCCAGCCCCAGCATTTT. Combining the CDR3 with reference TRBV9 and TRBJ1-5 gives the whole variable domain DSGVTQTPKHLITATGQRVTLRCSPRSGDLSVYWYQQSLDQGLQFLIQYYNGEERAKGNILERFSAQQFPDLHSELNLSSLELGDSALYFCASSVGAGQPQHFGDGTRLSIL.

This clonotype was recorded many times. In nucleotides, the CDR3 is TGTGCCAGCAGCGTGACGGGAGGTGGCGAGCAGTACTTC. Encoded protein: CASSVTGGGEQYF. V is TRBV9 and J is TRBJ2-7; 7 bases fit TRBD2. Looked up from germline, CDR1 is SGDLS and CDR2 is YYNGEE. J gave up 6 bases and V 2 bases, and 5 bases lay outside the gene matches. The CDR3 sequence is 13 residues long. Together with reference TRBV9 and TRBJ2-7, the CDR3 gives the full variable domain: DSGVTQTPKHLITATGQRVTLRCSPRSGDLSVYWYQQSLDQGLQFLIQYYNGEERAKGNILERFSAQQFPDLHSELNLSSLELGDSALYFCASSVTGGGEQYFGPGTRLTVT.

The chain links TRBV9 to TRBJ2-2; D might be TRBD1 or TRBD2, each matching 5 bases. The germline V and J ends were trimmed by 10 bases and 3 bases, with 16 bases remaining between them. CDR1 and CDR2 from the germline V gene are SGDLS and YYNGEE. The CDR3 contains 14 residues. The CDR3 is CACSRDPYTGELFF. In DNA form, the CDR3 reads TGTGCCTGTAGTAGGGACCCGTACACCGGGGAGCTGTTTTTT.

The J gene is TRBJ2-7, the V gene TRBV9; no reliable D call. CDR3 length equals 13 residues. The V end lost 0 bases, the J end lost 4 bases, and 8 bases lay between the germline ends. CDR1 is SGDLS and CDR2 is YYNGEE in the germline V gene. The CDR3 sequence is CASSVANGYEQYF. In nucleotides, the CDR3 is TGTGCCAGCAGCGTAGCGAATGGGTACGAGCAGTACTTC.

This clonotype was seen at least ten times. The rearrangement uses TRBV9 and TRBJ1-4, with TRBD1 matching over 8 bases. The CDR3 length is 15 residues. J was trimmed by 4 bases and V by 3 bases; bases with no gene match: 5. Germline V gives CDR1 SGDLS, CDR2 YYNGEE. The CDR3 spells CASSADRGLNEKLFF. The CDR3 coding sequence is TGTGCCAGCAGCGCCGACAGGGGACTTAATGAAAAACTGTTTTTT.

The table lists this clonotype with many counts. The V and J genes are TRBV9 and TRBJ2-3; 11 bases line up with TRBD2. The J segment lost 4 bases and the V segment lost 2 bases, leaving 6 bases of the junction unmatched. Per the germline V gene, CDR1 is SGDLS and CDR2 is YYNGEE. The CDR3 is 16 amino acids. CDR3 loop: CASSVGVAGGPDTQYF. The CDR3 DNA reads TGTGCCAGCAGCGTTGGGGTAGCGGGGGGGCCAGATACGCAGTATTTT.

This clonotype was seen more than once but under ten times. The V gene is TRBV9, the J gene TRBJ2-3; 8 bases agree with TRBD1. The junction had 4 bases not matched to a gene; V was cut back by 0 bases and J by 4 bases. Germline CDR1 SGDLS, CDR2 YYNGEE. The CDR3 sequence is 15 residues long. This CDR3 reads CASSVARGRADTQYF. The CDR3 region has the DNA TGTGCCAGCAGCGTAGCCAGGGGGCGGGCAGATACGCAGTATTTT.

At least ten counts were recorded for this clonotype. The chain joins TRBV9 to TRBJ2-5, with D possibly TRBD1 on 5 matching bases. V lost 1 base and J lost 1, with 8 bases in between. This CDR3 is 14 amino acids long. CDR1 and CDR2 from the germline V gene are SGDLS and YYNGEE. The CDR3 DNA follows: TGTGCCAGCAGCGTACAGGGAAGCCAAGAGACCCAGTACTTC. This encodes CASSVQGSQETQYF.

At least ten counts were recorded for this clonotype. V gene TRBV9 combines with J gene TRBJ1-3, with D perhaps matching TRBD1 (6 bases). The CDR3 is made up of 15 amino acids. Germline V gene sequence: CDR1 SGDLS, CDR2 YYNGEE. V was trimmed by 1 base and J by 2 bases, leaving 10 bases between them. In DNA form, the CDR3 reads TGTGCCAGCAGCGTAATGGGGGGGCCTGGAAACACCATATATTTT. Residues: CASSVMGGPGNTIYF. The full variable domain, with the rest looked up from reference TRBV9 and TRBJ1-3, is DSGVTQTPKHLITATGQRVTLRCSPRSGDLSVYWYQQSLDQGLQFLIQYYNGEERAKGNILERFSAQQFPDLHSELNLSSLELGDSALYFCASSVMGGPGNTIYFGEGSWLTVV.